This T cell receptor beta chain was profiled in a study of cytomegalovirus exposure and HLA in healthy donors. PCR involved 60 Vbeta and 13 Jbeta primers. The data were produced by immunoSEQ multiplex PCR, yet TCRdb's version contains in-frame clones alone and is incomplete. The sample data list around 75,000 clones. The study's findings and limits: In a later analysis, TCR beta V- and J-gene trimming was associated with a missense DCLRE1C variant.

J lost 8 bases, V lost 3 bases, and 16 bases had no gene match. There are 17 residues in the CDR3. Germline loops: CDR1 LGHNA, CDR2 YNFKEQ. With respect to this clone: Its specificity is not known.

The chain recombines TRBV4-2 with TRBJ2-1; 7 nucleotides match TRBD2. Sample: PBMCs. The sequence was obtained from a woman aged 55-75 years in good health and CMV-seronegative. CDR3 amino acids: CASSQALTGGTAYEQFF. Here the CDR3 DNA reads TGTGCCAGCAGCCAGGCACTAACGGGAGGCACGGCGTATGAGCAGTTCTTC.